This T cell receptor (beta chain) originates from a study of regulatory T cells in long-lasting Graves disease. Time point in this sample: newly diagnosed GD, antithyroid drugs for less than 3 months. RNA isolated from PBMCs was used to make the TCR library. Both iRepertoire HTBI primers and Arm-PCR of CDR3 regions were used to build the TCR beta libraries. Via MiXCR, TCRdb re-called the multiplex PCR reads, giving one row per CDR3 protein. The table includes about 350,000 distinct CDR3 sequences, roughly 15% detected once. This clonotype was detected a few times. The CDR3 totals 17 residues. The V gene end was trimmed by 0 bases and the J gene end by 5 bases; junction bases not matched to a gene: 8. CDR1 is SGHDN, CDR2 FVKESK, per germline. These sequences were also reported in another study, on T cells in Graves' hyperthyroidism and ophthalmopathy.

The rearrangement links TRBV14 to TRBJ2-3; 10 nucleotides agree with TRBD2. Sequenced here: peripheral blood mononuclear cells (PBMCs), sampled at new diagnosis, from a patient treated with antithyroid drugs. This clonotype originated in a woman aged 18-35 years with Graves disease. The CDR3 loop is CASSQERLAGVQDTQYF. The CDR3 region has the DNA TGTGCCAGCAGCCAAGAACGTCTAGCGGGAGTGCAAGATACGCAGTATTTT.